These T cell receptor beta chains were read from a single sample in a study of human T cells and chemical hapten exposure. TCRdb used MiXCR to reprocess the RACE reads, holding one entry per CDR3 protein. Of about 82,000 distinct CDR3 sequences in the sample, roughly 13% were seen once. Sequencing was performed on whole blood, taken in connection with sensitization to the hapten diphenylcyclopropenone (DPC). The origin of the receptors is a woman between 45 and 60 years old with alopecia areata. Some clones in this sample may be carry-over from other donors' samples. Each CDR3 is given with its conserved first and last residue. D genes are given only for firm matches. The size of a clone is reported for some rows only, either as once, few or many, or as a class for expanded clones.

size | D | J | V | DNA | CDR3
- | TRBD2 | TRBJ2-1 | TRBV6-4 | TGTGCCAGCAGTGACTCGACTAGCGGCCCCGTCAATGAGCAGTTCTTC | CASSDSTSGPVNEQFF
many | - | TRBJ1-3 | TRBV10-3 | TGTGCCATCAAGGACAGTCTCTCTGGAAACACCATATATTTT | CAIKDSLSGNTIYF
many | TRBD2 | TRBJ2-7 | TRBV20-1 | TGCAGTGCTAGAGCCCTAGCGGGGGTCGGCTACGAGCAGTACTTC | CSARALAGVGYEQYF
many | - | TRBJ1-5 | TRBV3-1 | TGTGCCAGCAGCCAAGATGCGGGAAATCAGCCCCAGCATTTT | CASSQDAGNQPQHF
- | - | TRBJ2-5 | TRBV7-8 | TGTGCCAGCAGCTTATTTGCGAAGGTTCACGAGACCCAGTACTTC | CASSLFAKVHETQYF
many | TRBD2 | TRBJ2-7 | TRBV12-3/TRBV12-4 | TGTGCCAGCAGTTTACGAGCGGGAGGCCACCCCTACGAGCAGTACTTC | CASSLRAGGHPYEQYF
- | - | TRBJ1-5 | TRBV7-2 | TGTGCCAGCAGCTTGGGACCGAGTTTGGTCAATCAGCCCCAGCATTTT | CASSLGPSLVNQPQHF
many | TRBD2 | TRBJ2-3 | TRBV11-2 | TGTGCCAGCAGCGGACTAGCGGGAGGACCAGATACGCAGTATTTT | CASSGLAGGPDTQYF
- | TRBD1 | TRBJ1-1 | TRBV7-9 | TGTGCCAGCAGCTTAACCGGGACAACCTACGACAGGGATTTCTTT | CASSLTGTTYDRDFF
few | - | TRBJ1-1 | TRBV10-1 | TGCGCCAGCAGTGTTGGGAACAGCCCTGAAGCTTTCTTT | CASSVGNSPEAFF
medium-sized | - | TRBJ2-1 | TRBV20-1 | TGCAGTGCTACTGTACCGGGACTTGACTACAATGAGCAGTTCTTC | CSATVPGLDYNEQFF
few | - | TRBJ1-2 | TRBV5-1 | TGCGCCAGCAGCAGTTACTACGATGTCTATGGCTACACCTTC | CASSSYYDVYGYTF
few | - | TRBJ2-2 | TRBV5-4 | TGTGCCAGCAGGCCGGGACTGGCGGCGAACACCGGGGAGCTGTTTTTT | CASRPGLAANTGELFF
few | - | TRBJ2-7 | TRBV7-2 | TGTGCCAGCAGCTTAAGCTCGACCTACGAGCAGTACTTC | CASSLSSTYEQYF
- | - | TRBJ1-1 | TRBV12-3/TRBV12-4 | TGTGCCAGCAGCCCCTCTTGGTTGGGGAGGGAAGCTTTCTTT | CASSPSWLGREAFF
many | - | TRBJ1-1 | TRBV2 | TGTGCCAGCAGGGAGGCCGAAAGAATCATGAACACTGAAGCTTTCTTT | CASREAERIMNTEAFF
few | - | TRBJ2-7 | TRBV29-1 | TGCAGCGTTGAAGACAGGGGAGACGAGCAGTACTTC | CSVEDRGDEQYF
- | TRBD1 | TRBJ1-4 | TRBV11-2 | TGTGCCAGCAGCGGACAGGAAAATGAAAAACTGTTTTTT | CASSGQENEKLFF
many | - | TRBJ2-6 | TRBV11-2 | TGTGCCAGCAGCTTTGTTCGATCTGGGGCCAACGTCCTGACTTTC | CASSFVRSGANVLTF
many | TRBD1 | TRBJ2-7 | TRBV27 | TGTGCCAGCTCTAACTTAATAACAGGGGGCGTTGGGCAGTACTTC | CASSNLITGGVGQYF
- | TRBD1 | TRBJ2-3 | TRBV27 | TGTGCCAGCAGTTTACAGGGGGCCACAGATACGCAGTATTTT | CASSLQGATDTQYF
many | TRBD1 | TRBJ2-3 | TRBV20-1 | TGCAGTGCTAGAAGTAGACAGGGGGGTCCCGATACGCAGTATTTT | CSARSRQGGPDTQYF
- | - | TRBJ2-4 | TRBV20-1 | TGCAGTGCTAGTCTTGGACACACCAAAAACATTCAGTACTTC | CSASLGHTKNIQYF
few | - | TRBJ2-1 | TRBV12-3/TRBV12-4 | TGTGCCAGCACGCGTTCTAGCTCCTACAATGAGCAGTTCTTC | CASTRSSSYNEQFF
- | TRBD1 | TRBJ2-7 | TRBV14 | TGTGCCAGCAGCCAGTCTTCCGGGACAGGGGGCTACGAGCAGTACTTC | CASSQSSGTGGYEQYF
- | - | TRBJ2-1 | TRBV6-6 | TGTGCCAGCAGTTTAGACTCCTACAATGAGCAGTTCTTC | CASSLDSYNEQFF
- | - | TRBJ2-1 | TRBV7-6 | TGTGCCAGCAGCTTAAGAGGGTCCAATGAGCAGTTCTTC | CASSLRGSNEQFF
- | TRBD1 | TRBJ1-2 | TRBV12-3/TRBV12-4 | TGTGCCATCACGGCTCGGGACAGCTCGAACTATGGCTACACCTTC | CAITARDSSNYGYTF
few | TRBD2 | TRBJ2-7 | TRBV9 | TGTGCCAGCAGCGTAGATTTCGGGAGGCCCCCTTACGAGCAGTACTTC | CASSVDFGRPPYEQYF